The 29 T cell receptor beta chains below come from one sample, sequenced in a study of blood T cell repertoires in COVID-19. Using immunoSEQ multiplex PCR, the repertoire was profiled, and TCRdb retains in-frame clones only, with some absent. Altogether 450,000 to 500,000 clones are present, approximately 86% being singletons, with the ten largest covering about 0.7%. Specimen: PBMCs or T cells enriched from blood (not recorded which). These receptors originate from a woman aged 18-29 years who had recovered from COVID-19.

The J gene is TRBJ1-1, the V gene TRBV30; 9 bases map to TRBD1. The CDR3 loop spans 15 amino acids. V was pared by 2 bases and J by 2 bases, with 6 bases of the junction left unmatched. Germline V CDR1 and CDR2: GTSNPN, SVGIG (reference sequence). The CDR3 coding sequence is TGTGCCTGGAGTACCGGGACAGGGCCCAACACTGAAGCTTTCTTT. Translating it yields CAWSTGTGPNTEAFF.

The rearrangement joins TRBV10-3 to TRBJ1-2; the D is unclear. This CDR3 has 14 residues. Looked up from germline, CDR1 is ENHRY and CDR2 is SYGVKD. Trimming left V 0 bases short and J 8 bases short, with 13 bases between. CDR3 sequence (DNA): TGTGCCATCAGTGAGTCGTGGGAGTCTGGGGGCTACACCTTC. This translates into CAISESWESGGYTF.

The chain uses TRBV6-5 and TRBJ1-2, with D tentatively TRBD1 (6 bases). V lost 5 bases, J lost 5 bases, and 12 bases lay in between. The CDR3 runs 13 residues. Germline-derived CDR1 and CDR2 are MNHEY and SVGAGI. This CDR3 reads CASSRTVNYGYTF. The CDR3 bases are TGTGCCAGCAGTCGGACAGTTAATTATGGCTACACCTTC.

The V and J genes are TRBV12-5 and TRBJ2-7; D call uncertain. Between the trimmed V and J ends, which lost 2 bases and 4 bases, there was a span of 6 bases. The CDR3 spans 12 residues. Germline CDR1 reads LGHNT; CDR2 reads FRNRAP. CDR3 sequence: CASGLIPYEQYF. CDR3 nucleotide sequence: TGTGCTAGTGGTTTGATTCCTTACGAGCAGTACTTC. The full variable domain, its missing parts supplied by reference TRBV12-5 and TRBJ2-7, is DARVTQTPRHKVTEMGQEVTMRCQPILGHNTVFWYRQTMMQGLELLAYFRNRAPLDDSGMPKDRFSAEMPDATLATLKIQPSEPRDSAVYFCASGLIPYEQYFGPGTRLTVT.

This chain links TRBV5-1 with TRBJ2-6; no firm D call. V lost 2 bases and J 2 bases, leaving 14 bases between the germline ends. This CDR3 spans 17 amino acids. CDR1 and CDR2 from the germline V gene are SGHRS and YFSETQ. CDR3 loop: CASSFTTSQAGANVLTF. The CDR3 DNA follows: TGCGCCAGCAGCTTCACGACGTCTCAGGCTGGGGCCAACGTCCTGACTTTC.

The rearrangement joins TRBV19 to TRBJ1-2; 8 nucleotides agree with TRBD1. This CDR3 contains 13 residues. Trimming cost V 5 bases and J 4 bases; bases outside gene matches: 3. CDR1 is LNHDA and CDR2 is SQIVND in the germline V gene (reference sequence). The CDR3 DNA is TGTGCCAGTAGTGCGACAGGGGTCTATGGCTACACCTTC. Protein: CASSATGVYGYTF.

The chain joins TRBV19 to TRBJ1-5; perhaps TRBD1 as D (6 bases). This CDR3 contains 13 residues. V lost 5 bases to trimming and J lost 7 bases, with 12 bases between them. CDR1 LNHDA and CDR2 SQIVND come from the germline V gene (reference sequence). This chain's CDR3 is CASSPGGTQPQHF. Written as DNA, the CDR3 is TGTGCCAGTAGTCCGGGGGGCACGCAGCCCCAGCATTTT.

CDR3 residues: CASSPWRAGGATDTQYF. Here the CDR3 DNA reads TGTGCCAGCAGCCCTTGGAGGGCGGGGGGGGCCACAGATACGCAGTATTTT. The V gene is TRBV5-6, the J gene TRBJ2-3; TRBD2 matches 9 bases. The CDR3 consists of 17 residues. Germline trimming cut 4 bases from V and 2 bases from J; bases unmatched to any gene: 11. Germline V lookup: CDR1 SGHDT, CDR2 YYEEEE.

This chain links TRBV28 with TRBJ2-7, with TRBD2 matching 9 bases. The V and J ends lost 6 bases and 1 base, in that order; junction bases with no gene match: 7. This CDR3 comprises 15 residues. Germline loops: CDR1 MDHEN, CDR2 SYDVKM. The chain's CDR3 is CASRAGLAQSYEQYF. The DNA for the CDR3 is TGTGCCAGCAGGGCGGGACTAGCCCAATCCTACGAGCAGTACTTC.

V and J are TRBV18 and TRBJ1-6, with 7 positions matching TRBD1. V trimming: 5 bases; J trimming: 8 bases; junction bases outside the gene matches: 3. CDR3 length equals 13 residues. Per the germline V gene, CDR1 is KGHSH and CDR2 is LQKENI. The CDR3 DNA reads as TGTGCCAGCTCAACAACAGGGGATTCACCCCTCCACTTT. It codes for CASSTTGDSPLHF.

V is TRBV5-4 and J is TRBJ2-1; no clear D gene. V gave up 3 bases and J gave up 8 bases, with 12 bases separating them. Germline V gene sequence: CDR1 SGHNT, CDR2 YYREEE (reference sequence). CDR3 length: 13 residues. The CDR3 spells CASSSQSGDEQFF. The CDR3 DNA reads TGTGCCAGCAGCTCACAGTCAGGTGATGAGCAGTTCTTC.

This chain uses TRBV30 with TRBJ2-3; 10 bases fit TRBD2. Germline V gene data show CDR1 as GTSNPN and CDR2 as SVGIG (reference sequence). CDR3 length equals 16 residues. V dropped 4 bases and J dropped 3; count of bases not matched to a gene: 10. In DNA form, the CDR3 reads TGTGCCTGGAACAGGGGAGCGGGGGGGCTGACAGATACGCAGTATTTT. Translation: CAWNRGAGGLTDTQYF. The full variable domain, rest sourced from reference TRBV30 and TRBJ2-3, is SQTIHQWPATLVQPVGSPLSLECTVEGTSNPNLYWYRQAAGRGLQLLFYSVGIGQISSEVPQNLSASRPQDRQFILSSKKLLLSDSGFYLCAWNRGAGGLTDTQYFGPGTRLTVL.

J is TRBJ2-7 and V is TRBV2; TRBD1 aligns across 7 bases. This CDR3 is 13 amino acids long. Germline V gene lookup returns CDR1 SNHLY and CDR2 FYNNEI. The trim removed 6 bases at V and 7 bases at J, leaving 9 bases unmatched. The DNA of the CDR3 is TGTGCCAGCAGCCTCGGACAGGCGAGAGAGCAGTACTTC. Amino acids: CASSLGQAREQYF. The full variable domain, in which reference TRBV2 and TRBJ2-7 provide the parts outside the CDR3, is EPEVTQTPSHQVTQMGQEVILRCVPISNHLYFYWYRQILGQKVEFLVSFYNNEISEKSEIFDDQFSVERPDGSNFTLKIRSTKLEDSAMYFCASSLGQAREQYFGPGTRLTVT.

The V call is TRBV24-1, the J call TRBJ2-5, with D maybe TRBD2 (6 bases). The germline V and J ends were trimmed by 2 bases and 6 bases, with 15 bases remaining between them. CDR3 length: 15 amino acids. The germline V gene encodes CDR1 KGHDR and CDR2 SFDVKD. Here the CDR3 reads CATSDWDLAQKTQYF. The CDR3 coding sequence is TGTGCCACCAGTGATTGGGACTTAGCGCAAAAGACCCAGTACTTC.

The genes are TRBV19 and TRBJ2-1, with D possibly matching TRBD2 (6 bases). V shed 9 bases and J shed 1 base, with 10 bases lying between them. Germline CDR1 is LNHDA and CDR2 is SQIVND (reference sequence). The CDR3 spans 13 residues. DNA of the CDR3: TGTGCCAGCGGGGGAGGATCCTACAATGAGCAGTTCTTC. Protein: CASGGGSYNEQFF.

The chain uses TRBV5-8 and TRBJ2-1; D might be TRBD2 (5 bases). Trimming removed 4 bases from V and 0 bases from J, with 11 bases in between. Germline V lookup: CDR1 SGHTS, CDR2 YDEGEE. This CDR3 is 15 amino acids long. The CDR3 region has the DNA TGTGCCAGCAGCCCGGGATGGAGCTCCTACAATGAGCAGTTCTTC. Translation: CASSPGWSSYNEQFF.

The chain recombines TRBV3-1 (or the pseudogene TRBV3-2) with TRBJ2-4; D perhaps matches TRBD2 (6 bases). Germline V CDR1 and CDR2: LGHDT, YNNKEL (reference sequence). CDR3 size: 15 residues. Trimming stripped 1 base from V and 7 bases from J, with 14 bases between. CDR3 residues: CASSQGSSSGNIQYF. CDR3 sequence (DNA): TGTGCCAGCAGCCAAGGAAGTTCGAGCGGGAACATTCAGTACTTC.

The chain carries TRBV7-2 and TRBJ2-7; D is perhaps TRBD1 (5 bases). The CDR3 loop spans 14 amino acids. The V end was cut by 5 bases, the J end by 3 bases, with 14 bases between. Germline V gives CDR1 SGHTA, CDR2 FQGNSA. The DNA of the CDR3 is TGTGCCAGCAGCGATCGTGACAGTTTCTACGAGCAGTACTTC. It translates to CASSDRDSFYEQYF.

This chain connects TRBV3-1 (or the pseudogene TRBV3-2) to TRBJ2-5; 9 bases align to TRBD2. This CDR3 comprises 13 residues. Trimming took 8 bases from V and 4 from J; bases not matched to a gene: 5. Germline loops: CDR1 LGHDT, CDR2 YNNKEL (reference sequence). CDR3 region: CASLGRGGETQYF. CDR3 nucleotides: TGTGCCAGCTTGGGGCGGGGGGGAGAGACCCAGTACTTC.

This sequence joins TRBV2 and TRBJ1-5, with 8 bases that match TRBD1. The germline CDR1 and CDR2 sequences are SNHLY and FYNNEI. After removal of 10 bases from V and 3 bases from J, the junction contained 11 bases not matched to a gene. The CDR3 is made up of 15 amino acids. CDR3 in amino acids: CATQSGQGFNQPQHF. The CDR3 DNA sequence: TGTGCCACCCAATCCGGACAGGGATTCAATCAGCCCCAGCATTTT.

The J gene is TRBJ1-1, the V gene TRBV28; 11 bases line up with TRBD1. Germline V CDR1 and CDR2: MDHEN, SYDVKM. Trimming at V came to 6 bases and at J to 3 bases, leaving 6 bases not matched to a gene. The CDR3 sequence is 15 residues long. CDR3 loop: CASRPPGQGDTEAFF. The CDR3 DNA reads as TGTGCCAGCAGGCCTCCGGGACAGGGGGACACTGAAGCTTTCTTT.

The V gene is TRBV7-6, the J gene TRBJ2-2; D is undetermined. The CDR3 is made up of 15 amino acids. Trimming left V 1 base short and J 4 bases short, with 10 bases between. CDR1 and CDR2 from the germline V gene are SGHVS and FNYEAQ. The DNA of the CDR3 is TGTGCCAGCAGCTTAGTGAGTGAGGCCACCGGGGAGCTGTTTTTT. This gives the protein CASSLVSEATGELFF.

The chain employs TRBV19 and TRBJ1-1, with no clear D. Germline V gives CDR1 LNHDA, CDR2 SQIVND (reference sequence). Trimming pared 4 bases from V and 1 base from J, leaving 10 bases between. The CDR3 spans 14 residues. The CDR3 DNA is TGTGCCAGTAGTAGGTCGGGGAGGAACACTGAAGCTTTCTTT. Its translation: CASSRSGRNTEAFF. Full variable domain (outside the CDR3, taken from reference TRBV19 and TRBJ1-1): DGGITQSPKYLFRKEGQNVTLSCEQNLNHDAMYWYRQDPGQGLRLIYYSQIVNDFQKGDIAEGYSVSREKKESFPLTVTSAQKNPTAFYLCASSRSGRNTEAFFGQGTRLTVV.

V gene TRBV9 combines with J gene TRBJ1-3; weak D call: TRBD1 (6 bases). CDR1 and CDR2 from the germline V gene are SGDLS and YYNGEE. The CDR3 loop spans 14 amino acids. Trimming cost V 0 bases and J 4 bases, with 8 bases left between them. The CDR3 sequence: CASSVAGEGNTIYF. Here the CDR3 DNA reads TGTGCCAGCAGCGTAGCAGGGGAAGGAAACACCATATATTTT.

The chain uses TRBV2 and TRBJ1-2, with D perhaps matching TRBD1 (5 bases). The V end was cut by 2 bases, the J end by 2 bases, with 9 bases between. Germline values: CDR1 SNHLY, CDR2 FYNNEI. The CDR3 has 14 residues. This CDR3 is CASSESRGNYGYTF. CDR3 in DNA: TGTGCCAGCAGTGAATCGCGGGGGAACTATGGCTACACCTTC.

This clone was detected once. The rearrangement uses TRBV27 and TRBJ2-6; D perhaps matches TRBD1 (5 bases). Germline values: CDR1 MNHEY, CDR2 SMNVEV (reference sequence). Trimming shortened V by 4 bases and J by 5 bases, and 12 bases separated the two germline ends. The CDR3 length is 15 residues. The CDR3 coding sequence is TGTGCCAGCAGTTCCTCCAGGGAAAGGGCCAACGTCCTGACTTTC. Amino acids: CASSSSRERANVLTF.

This chain connects TRBV7-9 to TRBJ2-7, with a possible D match to TRBD1 (6 bases). Looked up from germline, CDR1 is SEHNR and CDR2 is FQNEAQ (reference sequence). V dropped 2 bases and J dropped 7 bases, with 18 bases sitting between them. The CDR3 has 15 amino acids. CDR3 protein: CASSLTQGLTGEQYF. CDR3 in DNA: TGTGCCAGCAGCTTAACGCAGGGGCTAACAGGAGAGCAGTACTTC.

This chain links TRBV29-1 with TRBJ2-4; 10 bases map to TRBD1. This CDR3 has 15 residues. Germline V gene lookup returns CDR1 SQVTM and CDR2 ANQGSEA. J was trimmed by 5 bases and V by 7 bases; bases with no gene match: 11. The CDR3 region has the DNA TGCAGCGCTGGAAAGGGGGGGACAGGGGAAAACATTCAGTACTTC. Protein sequence: CSAGKGGTGENIQYF.

This chain links TRBV12-3 or TRBV12-4 with TRBJ1-6; 8 bases fit TRBD1. The CDR3 sequence is 13 residues long. Trimming removed 7 bases from V and 6 bases from J; junction bases left unmatched: 2. The CDR3 DNA reads as TGTGCCAGCAAGACAGGGGTTAATTCACCCCTCCACTTT. Translated, it gives CASKTGVNSPLHF.